Sequencing of this T cell receptor beta chain was carried out in a study of beta chain features in type 1 diabetes. As regards this clone: As yet, its antigen is unknown.

The CDR3 is made up of 16 amino acids. Germline V CDR1 and CDR2: SGHTA, FQGNSA. V gave up 0 bases and J gave up 7 bases, with 16 bases separating them. All of the isolated RNA was reverse transcribed, so expressed TCRB transcripts were sequenced. Method: immunoSEQ multiplex PCR; TCRdb's copy keeps in-frame clones and lacks some. The sample contains about 650,000 clones, 9.5% to 15% of which appear only once. Regarding the study as a whole: Moderately but significantly shorter TCRB CDR3s were found in Type 1 diabetes patients in all four CD4+ subsets.

Sample: naive CD4+ T cells from blood. This clonotype was sampled from a young man with type 1 diabetes. The rearrangement uses TRBV7-2 and TRBJ1-5; tentative D call: TRBD1 (5 bases). CDR3 bases: TGTGCCAGCAGCTTAGCAGGGACTTCAGGCGGACAGCCCCAGCATTTT. Translation: CASSLAGTSGGQPQHF. Variable domain in full (rest from reference TRBV7-2 and TRBJ1-5): GAGVSQSPSNKVTEKGKDVELRCDPISGHTALYWYRQSLGQGLEFLIYFQGNSAPDKSGLPSDRFSAERTGGSVSTLTIQRTQQEDSAVYLCASSLAGTSGGQPQHFGDGTRLSIL.